The T cell receptor (beta chain) under discussion was sequenced for a study of blood T cell repertoires in COVID-19. On the study more broadly: T cells, B-cell-depleted T cells, or PBMCs provided the cDNA or gDNA that served as material.

Methods used by the authors: Amplification of reference gene primers provided the estimated nucleated cell counts. Clones were sequenced by immunoSEQ multiplex PCR, and TCRdb holds only the in-frame ones, with some missing. The DNA gave D and trimming, while V, J and clone size come from that table. The table includes approximately 38,000 clones, roughly 89% detected once. This CDR3 is 15 amino acids long. Germline CDR1 is SGHDT and CDR2 is YYEEEE. The germline V and J ends were trimmed by 4 bases and 3 bases, with 16 bases remaining between them. The chain carries TRBV5-6 and TRBJ1-2; D is ambiguous. Material for sequencing was peripheral blood. This receptor was identified in a human donor in a cohort sampled during active COVID-19. The CDR3 reads CASSRTMAVYYGYTF. CDR3 bases: TGTGCCAGCAGCCGTACTATGGCGGTTTACTATGGCTACACCTTC.